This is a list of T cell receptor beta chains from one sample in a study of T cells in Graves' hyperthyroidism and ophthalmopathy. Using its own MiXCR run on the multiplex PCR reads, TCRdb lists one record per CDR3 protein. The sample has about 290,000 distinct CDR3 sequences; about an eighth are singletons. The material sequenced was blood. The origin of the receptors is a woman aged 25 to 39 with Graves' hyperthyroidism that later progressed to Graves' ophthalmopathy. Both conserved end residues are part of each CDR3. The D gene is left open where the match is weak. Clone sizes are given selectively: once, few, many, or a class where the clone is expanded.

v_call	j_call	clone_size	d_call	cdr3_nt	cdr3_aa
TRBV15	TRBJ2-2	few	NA	TGTGCCACCAGTATATCCCCGAACACCGGGGAGCTGTTTTTT	CATSISPNTGELFF
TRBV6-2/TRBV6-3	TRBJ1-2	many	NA	TGTGCCAGCAGGCGCGGCTATGGCTACACCTTC	CASRRGYGYTF
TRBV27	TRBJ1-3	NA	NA	TGTGCCAGCAGTGCGTGGGGGGGCGGAAACACCATATATTTT	CASSAWGGGNTIYF
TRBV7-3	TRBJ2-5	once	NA	TGCGCCAGCAGCCTTTCGGAAGGACTAGGGGGCGGGACCCAGTACTTC	CASSLSEGLGGGTQYF
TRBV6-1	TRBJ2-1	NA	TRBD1	TGTGCCAGCAGTCTCGGGACAGAAATACACAATGAGCAGTTCTTC	CASSLGTEIHNEQFF
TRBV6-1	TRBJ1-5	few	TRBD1	TGTGCCAGCAGTCCACTAAAAGGGACAGGGGGCGGGTCCCAGCATTTT	CASSPLKGTGGGSQHF
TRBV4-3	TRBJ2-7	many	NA	TGCGCCAGCAGCCAAGATTGGGCGGGGGAGCAGTACTTC	CASSQDWAGEQYF
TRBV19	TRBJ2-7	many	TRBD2	TGTGCCAGTAGTATGCTAGCGGGAGGCAGCGAGCAGTACTTC	CASSMLAGGSEQYF
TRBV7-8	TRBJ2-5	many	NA	TGTGCCAGCGGCCGGGATCCCCAAGAGACCCAGTACTTC	CASGRDPQETQYF
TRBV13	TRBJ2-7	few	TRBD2	TGTGCCAGCAGCTTGGGACTAGCGGGGGATGCCTACGAGCAGTACTTC	CASSLGLAGDAYEQYF
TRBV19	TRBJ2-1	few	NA	TGTGCCAGTAGTATTACCCCCGCGGGTGAGCAGTTCTTC	CASSITPAGEQFF
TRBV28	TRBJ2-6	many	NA	TGTGCCAGCAGCTTTATCTGGGGGCCCGGGGCCAACGTCCTGACTTTC	CASSFIWGPGANVLTF
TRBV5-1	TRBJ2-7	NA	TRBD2	TGCGCCAGCAACTTGGAATGGGCTAGCGGAGCCTACGAGCAGTACTTC	CASNLEWASGAYEQYF
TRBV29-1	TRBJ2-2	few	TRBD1	TGCAGCGTTTCATTACCGGGACAGGGGGCTTCGAACACCGGGAAGCTGTTTTTT	CSVSLPGQGASNTGKLFF
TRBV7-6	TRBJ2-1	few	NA	TGTGCCAGCAGCTTAGCGGCAGGGTGGGAACAGTTCTTC	CASSLAAGWEQFF
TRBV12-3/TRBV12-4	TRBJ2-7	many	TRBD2	TGTGCCAGCAGTCCCCCTAGCGGGCACTCCTACGAGCAGTACTTC	CASSPPSGHSYEQYF
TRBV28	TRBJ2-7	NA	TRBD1	TGTGCCAGCAATCGCCCCAGGGGGCTAGTCTACGAGCAGTACTTC	CASNRPRGLVYEQYF
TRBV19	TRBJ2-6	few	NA	TGTGCCAGTCCAGGGGCAGGGACCGAAATCTCTGGGGCCAACGTCCTGACTTTC	CASPGAGTEISGANVLTF
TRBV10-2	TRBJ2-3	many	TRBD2	TGCGCCAGCAGTGACCCTAGCGGGAGTTCCACAGATACGCAGTATTTT	CASSDPSGSSTDTQYF
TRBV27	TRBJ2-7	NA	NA	TGTGCCAGCAGAAGGACGGGATCCTACGAGCAGTACTTC	CASRRTGSYEQYF
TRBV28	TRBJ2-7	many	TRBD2	TGTGCCAGCAGGGTTAGCGGGACCTCCTACGAGCAGTACTTC	CASRVSGTSYEQYF
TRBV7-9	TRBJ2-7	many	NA	TGTGCCAGCAGCTCGATGGCAGGGAGCTCCTACGAGCAGTACTTC	CASSSMAGSSYEQYF
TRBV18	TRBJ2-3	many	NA	TGTGCCAGCTCACATCGGGATTGGACAGATACGCAGTATTTT	CASSHRDWTDTQYF
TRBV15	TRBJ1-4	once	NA	TGTGCCACCAGCTCAGGGCGATCGAATGAAAAACTGTTTTTT	CATSSGRSNEKLFF